This entry describes one T cell receptor (beta chain). The sample comes from a study of shared clonotypes between healthy human individuals. On sorted subsets, replicate PCRs used about 200 ng DNA, or tens of thousands of T cell genomes. Libraries were prepared by immunoSEQ multiplex PCR; TCRdb keeps only in-frame clonotypes and omits some of them. Of roughly 2,000,000 clones listed, approximately 94% are singletons. Naive CD8 cells lacked CD45RO and underwent positive selection for CCR7, leaving out terminally differentiated effector memory CD45RA+ cells. The source of this sequence is a man between 18 and 29 years old in good health. Sequencing was done on a sample of naive CD8+ T cells sorted from blood.

CDR3 protein: CASSPGTGVYEKLFF. The CDR3 nucleotides are TGTGCCAGCAGCCCCGGGACAGGGGTATATGAAAAACTGTTTTTT. The chain recombines TRBV28 with TRBJ1-4; 10 bases map to TRBD1. CDR1 and CDR2 from the germline V gene are MDHEN and SYDVKM. The V and J ends lost 6 bases and 6 bases, in that order; junction bases with no gene match: 7. There are 15 residues in the CDR3. Full variable domain (outside the CDR3, taken from reference TRBV28 and TRBJ1-4): DVKVTQSSRYLVKRTGEKVFLECVQDMDHENMFWYRQDPGLGLRLIYFSYDVKMKEKGDIPEGYSVSREKKERFSLILESASTNQTSMYLCASSPGTGVYEKLFFGSGTQLSVL.